One and the same sample provided the 27 T cell receptor beta chains below, sequenced in a study of radiation and T cells in renal cell carcinoma. Only in-frame clones appear in the TCRdb table, and some are missing; sequencing was by immunoSEQ multiplex PCR. This table has approximately 75,000 clones, 82% appearing once. Time point described: blood 2 weeks post-SBRT. This sample's treatment: 15 Gy SBRT to primary tumor, nephrectomy 4 weeks later. The sample consisted of blood, taken from a patient whose treatment included radiotherapy and nephrectomy. These receptors all come from a man aged 60-69 years with renal cell carcinoma.

In its sample, this clone was seen once. The chain joins TRBV29-1 to TRBJ2-7; tentative D call: TRBD2 (5 bases). V gave up 4 bases and J gave up 2 bases, with 12 bases separating them. This CDR3 region has 13 residues. CDR1 is SQVTM, CDR2 ANQGSEA, per germline. The CDR3 here is CSVGRGLPYEQYF. DNA for the CDR3: TGCAGCGTTGGGCGAGGGCTGCCCTACGAGCAGTACTTC.

This clone was seen a single time. The CDR3 DNA sequence: TGCAGCGTGGTTCTAGCGGGAGGGCATCCTGGGGAGCAGTTCTTC. Residues: CSVVLAGGHPGEQFF. The J gene is TRBJ2-1, the V gene TRBV29-1; TRBD2 matches 12 bases. The CDR3 has 15 residues. Germline-derived CDR1 and CDR2 are SQVTM and ANQGSEA. The ends lost 6 bases at V and 10 bases at J; junction bases unmatched: 13.

This sequence joins TRBV5-1 and TRBJ2-5; no firm D call. The CDR3 spans 14 residues. Trimming removed 4 bases from V and 3 bases from J, with 13 bases in between. Germline CDR1 reads SGHRS; CDR2 reads YFSETQ. The CDR3 here is CASSALMGKETQYF. The CDR3, as DNA: TGCGCCAGCAGCGCCTTGATGGGGAAAGAGACCCAGTACTTC.

This clone has just one count. Written as DNA, the CDR3 is TGTGCCAGCAGTGATAAGCGGGTCTCCTACAATGAGCAGTTCTTC. Its translation: CASSDKRVSYNEQFF. The J gene is TRBJ2-1, the V gene TRBV2; TRBD2 is a possible D gene (6 bases). The CDR3 contains 15 residues. Germline V gene sequence: CDR1 SNHLY, CDR2 FYNNEI. Deletions cut 3 bases from V and 0 bases from J, with 9 bases between.

The table lists this clone with a count of one. The rearrangement uses TRBV18 and TRBJ2-3; TRBD2 matches 7 bases. Germline CDR1 KGHSH, CDR2 LQKENI. Trimming took 0 bases from V and 2 from J; bases not matched to a gene: 5. The length of the CDR3 is 16 residues. CDR3 loop: CASSPPVGRSTDTQYF. The DNA of the CDR3 is TGTGCCAGCTCACCACCGGTCGGGAGGTCCACAGATACGCAGTATTTT.

This chain connects TRBV18 to TRBJ2-3, with a tentative D call TRBD1 (6 bases). From germline, CDR1 is KGHSH and CDR2 LQKENI. Trimming left V 6 bases short and J 0 bases short, with 16 bases between. This CDR3 spans 16 amino acids. CDR3 nucleotides: TGTGCCAGCTCTCAGGACAGCTTAGCTAGCACAGATACGCAGTATTTT. It codes for CASSQDSLASTDTQYF.

As DNA, the CDR3 is TGTGCCAGCAGCTCCTCCCGGACTAGCGGGAAGACCACAGATACGCAGTATTTT. It codes for CASSSSRTSGKTTDTQYF. V is TRBV7-9 and J is TRBJ2-3, with 12 bases lining up with TRBD2. Germline CDR1 reads SEHNR; CDR2 reads FQNEAQ (reference sequence). With 4 bases clipped from V and 2 bases from J, the junction kept 10 bases outside the gene matches. The length of the CDR3 is 18 residues.

The J gene is TRBJ2-7, the V gene TRBV7-9, with unresolved D. Germline assignment: CDR1 SEHNR and CDR2 FQNEAQ (reference sequence). V dropped 1 base and J dropped 2 bases, with 9 bases sitting between them. The CDR3 consists of 14 residues. Written as DNA, the CDR3 is TGTGCCAGCAGCTTAGAGGGCGGCGCCTACGAGCAGTACTTC. Its protein is CASSLEGGAYEQYF.

This clone is a singleton in its sample. The gene calls are TRBV11-3 and TRBJ2-2, with D maybe TRBD2 (5 bases). The germline gives CDR1 SGHNT, CDR2 YENEEA. The CDR3 spans 17 residues. Deletions cut 0 bases from V and 6 bases from J, with 17 bases between. In DNA form, the CDR3 reads TGTGCCAGCAGCTTAGATCGTCGGCAGGCCGGGGCCGGGGAGCTGTTTTTT. Protein sequence: CASSLDRRQAGAGELFF.

The rearrangement joins TRBV27 to TRBJ1-2; 11 bases line up with TRBD1. The CDR3 is 15 amino acids. The ends lost 6 bases at V and 4 bases at J; junction bases unmatched: 7. The germline gives CDR1 MNHEY, CDR2 SMNVEV (reference sequence). CDR3: CASSLGQGVRYGYTF. CDR3 DNA: TGTGCCAGCAGCCTGGGACAGGGGGTCCGCTATGGCTACACCTTC.

This sequence joins TRBV25-1 and TRBJ1-2; D might be TRBD1 (6 bases). Germline V lookup: CDR1 MGHDK, CDR2 SYGVNS. Trimming cost V 7 bases and J 2 bases, with 11 bases left between them. CDR3 length: 13 residues. The CDR3 nucleotides read TGTGCCAGCAACGCAGGGGAGAACTATGGCTACACCTTC. It yields the protein CASNAGENYGYTF.

V and J are TRBV5-1 and TRBJ2-3; 10 bases match TRBD2. The V gene end was trimmed by 1 base and the J gene end by 6 bases; junction bases not matched to a gene: 8. The germline V gene encodes CDR1 SGHRS and CDR2 YFSETQ. CDR3 size: 16 residues. CDR3 amino acids: CASSLLVAGGRDTQYF. CDR3 nucleotides: TGCGCCAGCAGCTTGTTGGTAGCGGGAGGACGGGATACGCAGTATTTT.

This clone was recorded a few times. J is TRBJ1-1 and V is TRBV5-1; no firm D call. This CDR3 region has 15 residues. Germline V lookup: CDR1 SGHRS, CDR2 YFSETQ. Trimming shortened V by 0 bases and J by 0 bases, and 9 bases separated the two germline ends. The CDR3 DNA reads as TGCGCCAGCAGCTTGGGGGATCAAGTGAACACTGAAGCTTTCTTT. Translated, it gives CASSLGDQVNTEAFF.

This clone was seen a handful of times. The chain uses TRBV27 and TRBJ2-7, with 7 bases that match TRBD2. Germline V lookup: CDR1 MNHEY, CDR2 SMNVEV (reference sequence). The length of the CDR3 is 15 residues. V dropped 5 bases and J dropped 2; count of bases not matched to a gene: 9. The CDR3 DNA reads as TGTGCCAGCAGTGAGATGGGCGGGAGTACCTACGAGCAGTACTTC. It codes for CASSEMGGSTYEQYF.

The V call is TRBV5-8, the J call TRBJ2-3, with TRBD1 matching 8 bases. J was trimmed by 3 bases and V by 4 bases; bases with no gene match: 4. CDR3 length: 14 amino acids. CDR1 and CDR2 (germline): SGHTS, YDEGEE. The CDR3: CASSRDRGTDTQYF. The CDR3 region has the DNA TGTGCCAGCAGCCGCGACAGGGGAACAGATACGCAGTATTTT.

This clone has only one observation. This chain uses TRBV4-1 with TRBJ2-1, with D perhaps TRBD2 (6 bases). There are 14 residues in the CDR3. V shed 4 bases and J shed 8 bases, with 15 bases lying between them. Per germline, CDR1 MGHRA and CDR2 YSYEKL. The DNA of the CDR3 is TGCGCCAGCAGCCGAAGACTAGAAGGTGATGAGCAGTTCTTC. Its protein product is CASSRRLEGDEQFF.

This chain connects TRBV27 to TRBJ2-5, with D unresolved. The germline gives CDR1 MNHEY, CDR2 SMNVEV (reference sequence). The CDR3 is 14 amino acids. Trimming took 2 bases from V and 4 from J, leaving 11 bases between them. CDR3 sequence reads: CASSLRSGRETQYF. The CDR3 bases are TGTGCCAGCAGTTTACGATCCGGGCGAGAGACCCAGTACTTC.

V is TRBV6-1 and J is TRBJ2-3, with 10 bases identical to TRBD1. Germline loops: CDR1 MNHNS, CDR2 SASEGT. With V trimmed by 6 bases and J by 6 bases, 9 bases remained unmatched. The CDR3 loop spans 15 amino acids. The CDR3 loop is CASRGDRGEADTQYF. The CDR3 coding sequence is TGTGCCAGCAGGGGGGACAGGGGAGAGGCCGATACGCAGTATTTT.

The chain combines TRBV5-4 with TRBJ2-7; maybe TRBD2 (6 bases). V was shortened by 0 bases and J by 3 bases, with 13 bases between the two germline ends. The CDR3 sequence is 15 residues long. CDR1 is SGHNT, CDR2 YYREEE, per germline (reference sequence). The CDR3 spells CASSLENRGGYEQYF. Here the CDR3 DNA reads TGTGCCAGCAGCTTGGAGAATAGGGGAGGCTACGAGCAGTACTTC.

The DNA of the CDR3 is TGCAGCGTTGAAGATGTTAAAATGCCCTACGAGCAGTACTTC. Protein product: CSVEDVKMPYEQYF. The chain combines TRBV29-1 with TRBJ2-7; D is unresolved. The V and J ends lost 0 bases and 2 bases respectively, with 11 bases between them. Germline V gene lookup returns CDR1 SQVTM and CDR2 ANQGSEA. The CDR3 length is 14 residues.

V is TRBV28 and J is TRBJ2-2; D may be TRBD2 (5 bases). Deletions cut 5 bases from V and 4 bases from J, with 17 bases between. The germline gives CDR1 MDHEN, CDR2 SYDVKM. There are 16 residues in the CDR3. CDR3 sequence: CASSVFGRVSTGELFF. The CDR3 DNA is TGTGCCAGCAGTGTTTTCGGGCGGGTCAGCACCGGGGAGCTGTTTTTT.

This chain links TRBV4-3 with TRBJ1-1; D is perhaps TRBD1 (5 bases). Germline-derived CDR1 and CDR2 are LGHNA and YSLEER. The ends were cut back, 0 bases at V and 3 bases at J, with 8 bases in the middle. This CDR3 is 14 amino acids long. CDR3 coding DNA: TGCGCCAGCAGCCAAGAAGCCAGGGACACTGAAGCTTTCTTT. This sequence encodes CASSQEARDTEAFF.

This chain joins TRBV5-6 and TRBJ2-5; D unclear. CDR1 and CDR2 from the germline V gene are SGHDT and YYEEEE. This CDR3 comprises 14 residues. V lost 0 bases and J lost 1, with 7 bases in between. The CDR3, as DNA: TGTGCCAGCAGCTTGGTTGGTACCCAAGAGACCCAGTACTTC. It encodes CASSLVGTQETQYF. Full variable domain (outside the CDR3, taken from reference TRBV5-6 and TRBJ2-5): DAGVTQSPTHLIKTRGQQVTLRCSPKSGHDTVSWYQQALGQGPQFIFQYYEEEERQRGNFPDRFSGHQFPNYSSELNVNALLLGDSALYLCASSLVGTQETQYFGPGTRLLVL.

V gene TRBV5-1 combines with J gene TRBJ2-1; 9 bases agree with TRBD1. Trimming at V came to 0 bases and at J to 8 bases, leaving 6 bases not matched to a gene. Germline CDR1 is SGHRS and CDR2 is YFSETQ. The CDR3 length is 15 residues. The CDR3 region is CASSLAPGQGYEQFF. In nucleotides, the CDR3 is TGCGCCAGCAGCTTGGCTCCGGGACAGGGCTATGAGCAGTTCTTC. Together with reference TRBV5-1 and TRBJ2-1, the CDR3 gives the full variable domain: KAGVTQTPRYLIKTRGQQVTLSCSPISGHRSVSWYQQTPGQGLQFLFEYFSETQRNKGNFPGRFSGRQFSNSRSEMNVSTLELGDSALYLCASSLAPGQGYEQFFGPGTRLTVL.

V and J are TRBV5-1 and TRBJ2-5, with TRBD2 matching over 8 bases. Trimming cost V 2 bases and J 4 bases; bases outside gene matches: 25. The CDR3 length is 21 residues. Germline CDR1 is SGHRS and CDR2 is YFSETQ. CDR3 sequence (DNA): TGCGCCAGCAGCTTTAGGGGGAGGAGCGGGAGCTTGATGTCGATCGGAGAGACCCAGTACTTC. Its translation is CASSFRGRSGSLMSIGETQYF. The full variable domain, its missing parts supplied by reference TRBV5-1 and TRBJ2-5, is KAGVTQTPRYLIKTRGQQVTLSCSPISGHRSVSWYQQTPGQGLQFLFEYFSETQRNKGNFPGRFSGRQFSNSRSEMNVSTLELGDSALYLCASSFRGRSGSLMSIGETQYFGPGTRLLVL.

The chain combines TRBV10-2 with TRBJ1-2, with D possibly matching TRBD1 (6 bases). CDR3 length equals 16 residues. Germline CDR1 reads WSHSY; CDR2 reads SAAADI. V was cut by 6 bases and J by 4 bases, with 21 bases left in between. CDR3 sequence (DNA): TGCGCCAGCAGCGCGAGGGGGGCGGACTGGGGCTATGGCTACACCTTC. Its protein is CASSARGADWGYGYTF.

The chain recombines TRBV4-1 with TRBJ1-6; weak D call: TRBD1 (5 bases). Germline assignment: CDR1 MGHRA and CDR2 YSYEKL. Trimming pared 0 bases from V and 11 bases from J, leaving 17 bases between. The CDR3 runs to 16 residues. The CDR3 region has the DNA TGCGCCAGCAGCCAAGATCTTCGGGTACGGGGGGCACCCCTCCACTTT. Protein sequence: CASSQDLRVRGAPLHF.